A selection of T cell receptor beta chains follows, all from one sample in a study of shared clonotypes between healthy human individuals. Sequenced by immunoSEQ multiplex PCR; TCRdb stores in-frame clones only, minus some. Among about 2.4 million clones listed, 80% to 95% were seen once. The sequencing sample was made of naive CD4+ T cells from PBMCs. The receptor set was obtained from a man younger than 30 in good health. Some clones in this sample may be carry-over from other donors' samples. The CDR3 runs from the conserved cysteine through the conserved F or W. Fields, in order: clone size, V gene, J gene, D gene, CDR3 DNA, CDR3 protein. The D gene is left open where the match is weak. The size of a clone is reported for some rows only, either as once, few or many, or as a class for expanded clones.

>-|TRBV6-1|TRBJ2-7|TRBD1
TGTGCCAGCAGCCGAGACAGGGCCCACGAGCAGTACTTC
CASSRDRAHEQYF
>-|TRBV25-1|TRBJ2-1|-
TGTGCCAGCAGTGAATGGGGTACGTCCTACAATGAGCAGTTCTTC
CASSEWGTSYNEQFF
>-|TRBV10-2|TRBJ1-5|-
TGCGCCAGCAGTGACAGGGAAAAGGATCAGCCCCAGCATTTT
CASSDREKDQPQHF
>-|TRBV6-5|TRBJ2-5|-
TGTGCCAGCAGTTACCGGGGGCCCGGCGGAGAGACCCAGTACTTC
CASSYRGPGGETQYF
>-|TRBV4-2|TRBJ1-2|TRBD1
TGTGCCAGCAGCCAAGCCCGGGACAGGGCCGACTATGGCTACACCTTC
CASSQARDRADYGYTF
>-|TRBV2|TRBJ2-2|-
TGTGCCAGCAGATTAAGAACTGGGGGTACCACCGGGGAGCTGTTTTTT
CASRLRTGGTTGELFF
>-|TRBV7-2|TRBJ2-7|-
TGTGCCAGCAGCCCCCAGGGGTCATCCTACGAGCAGTACTTC
CASSPQGSSYEQYF
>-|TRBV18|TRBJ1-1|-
TGTGCCAACTCACCATCCCAGAACACTGAAGCTTTCTTT
CANSPSQNTEAFF
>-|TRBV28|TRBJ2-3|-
TGTGCCAGCAGTTTTCAGGGAGGGGGTAGCACAGATACGCAGTATTTT
CASSFQGGGSTDTQYF
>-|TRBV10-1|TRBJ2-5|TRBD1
TGCGCCAGCAGTCCCGGGACAGAAGAGACCCAGTACTTC
CASSPGTEETQYF
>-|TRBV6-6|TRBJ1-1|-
TGTGCCAGCAGTTACCGGGAGAAGGAGAGGACTGAAGCTTTCTTT
CASSYREKERTEAFF
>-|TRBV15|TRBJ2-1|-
TGTGCCACCAGCAGGGGTGGAGGGCCACCCGAGCAGTTCTTC
CATSRGGGPPEQFF
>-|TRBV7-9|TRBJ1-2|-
TGTGCCAGCAGCTTACGGGCTAGGGACTTCCAGGGTCATGGCTACACCTTC
CASSLRARDFQGHGYTF
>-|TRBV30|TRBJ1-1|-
TGTGCCTGGAGCGAGACAGAAGCTTTCTTT
CAWSETEAFF
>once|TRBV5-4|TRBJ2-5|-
TGTGCCAGCAGCTCCAGGGGTCAAGAGACCCAGTACTTC
CASSSRGQETQYF
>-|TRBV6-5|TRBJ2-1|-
TGTGCCAGCAGCCGGGACGGTAATGAGCAGTTCTTC
CASSRDGNEQFF